Following are 24 T cell receptor beta chains from one sample sequenced in a study of glioma-infiltrating T cells after dendritic cell vaccination. Profiled with immunoSEQ multiplex PCR; TCRdb holds only in-frame clones, not every one. The sample lists approximately 82,000 clones; about 90% were seen once. The material was blood, obtained before dendritic cell vaccination. The receptor set was obtained from a human donor with glioblastoma.

This clone was counted once. The chain employs TRBV2 and TRBJ1-4; 7 bases agree with TRBD1. The CDR3 spans 14 residues. Germline CDR1 is SNHLY and CDR2 is FYNNEI. V was pared by 4 bases and J by 2 bases, with 1 base of the junction left unmatched. Here the CDR3 DNA reads TGTGCCAGCAGTGTACAGGGGACTAATGAAAAACTGTTTTTT. Residues: CASSVQGTNEKLFF.

The J gene is TRBJ1-6, the V gene TRBV2, with D tentatively TRBD1 (5 bases). CDR1 and CDR2 from the germline V gene are SNHLY and FYNNEI. CDR3 length: 16 residues. The V gene lost 6 bases and the J gene lost 4 bases, with 16 bases spanning the gap. The CDR3 region is CASRSAGLLYNSPLHF. CDR3 in DNA: TGTGCCAGCAGGTCGGCAGGGCTCCTTTATAATTCACCCCTCCACTTT.

V gene TRBV10-3 combines with J gene TRBJ2-5, with a weak D call TRBD1 (6 bases). This CDR3 region has 13 residues. The V end lost 4 bases, the J end lost 2 bases, and 8 bases lay between the germline ends. Germline-derived CDR1 and CDR2 are ENHRY and SYGVKD. CDR3 bases: TGTGCCATCAGTGGGGGGCTACAAGAGACCCAGTACTTC. Protein sequence: CAISGGLQETQYF.

The chain uses TRBV9 and TRBJ2-1, with a tentative D call TRBD2 (6 bases). This CDR3 region has 15 residues. Germline V lookup: CDR1 SGDLS, CDR2 YYNGEE. V was trimmed by 0 bases and J by 2 bases, leaving 9 bases between them. The CDR3 bases are TGTGCCAGCAGCGTAGATAGCGGTCCCTACAATGAGCAGTTCTTC. This sequence encodes CASSVDSGPYNEQFF. Supplemented by reference TRBV9 and TRBJ2-1, the full variable domain reads DSGVTQTPKHLITATGQRVTLRCSPRSGDLSVYWYQQSLDQGLQFLIQYYNGEERAKGNILERFSAQQFPDLHSELNLSSLELGDSALYFCASSVDSGPYNEQFFGPGTRLTVL.

V usage is TRBV9 and J usage is TRBJ2-3; 9 bases fit TRBD2. Unmatched junction bases numbered 9, after V lost 0 bases and J lost 7 bases. CDR3 size: 16 residues. Germline lookup yields CDR1 SGDLS and CDR2 YYNGEE. The CDR3 here is CASSVEVAGGIYTQYF. The DNA for the CDR3 is TGTGCCAGCAGCGTAGAAGTGGCGGGAGGGATTTATACGCAGTATTTT.

The chain is built from TRBV4-1 and TRBJ2-4; a weak D match, TRBD2 (6 bases). V lost 1 base to trimming and J lost 2 bases, with 15 bases between them. The germline V gene has CDR1 MGHRA and CDR2 YSYEKL. The CDR3 consists of 17 residues. DNA of the CDR3: TGCGCCAGCAGCCAAGGGAGGGTAGAGGGATCCAAAAACATTCAGTACTTC. It codes for CASSQGRVEGSKNIQYF.

The V and J genes are TRBV6-1 and TRBJ2-7; no clear D. V was cut by 4 bases and J by 7 bases, with 14 bases left in between. In germline, CDR1 is MNHNS, CDR2 SASEGT. The CDR3 runs 13 residues. The CDR3 here is CASSGLLGGEQYF. CDR3 in DNA: TGTGCCAGCAGTGGATTGCTAGGTGGGGAGCAGTACTTC.

This chain joins TRBV9 and TRBJ2-2, with 11 bases that match TRBD2. The CDR3 has 17 amino acids. The V gene's germline CDR1 is SGDLS and CDR2 YYNGEE. J was trimmed by 5 bases and V by 4 bases; bases with no gene match: 10. The chain's CDR3 is CASSFTSGGPGTGELFF. The CDR3 DNA follows: TGTGCCAGCAGCTTCACTAGCGGGGGTCCTGGGACCGGGGAGCTGTTTTTT. Based on the CDR3 plus reference TRBV9 and TRBJ2-2, the full variable domain is DSGVTQTPKHLITATGQRVTLRCSPRSGDLSVYWYQQSLDQGLQFLIQYYNGEERAKGNILERFSAQQFPDLHSELNLSSLELGDSALYFCASSFTSGGPGTGELFFGEGSRLTVL.

The chain recombines TRBV19 with TRBJ2-7, with TRBD1 as a possible D gene (6 bases). The CDR3 length is 14 residues. Germline CDR1 reads LNHDA; CDR2 reads SQIVND (reference sequence). The V and J ends lost 6 bases and 3 bases respectively, with 15 bases between them. The CDR3 region is CASSSSGVHYEQYF. Written as DNA, the CDR3 is TGTGCCAGTAGCTCGTCAGGGGTGCACTACGAGCAGTACTTC.

The chain couples TRBV27 to TRBJ2-3, with TRBD2 matching over 9 bases. The junction had 10 bases not matched to a gene; V was cut back by 3 bases and J by 6 bases. Germline values: CDR1 MNHEY, CDR2 SMNVEV (reference sequence). CDR3 length: 16 amino acids. DNA for the CDR3: TGTGCCAGCAGTTTTCGGGCTAGCGGGATCAGGGATACGCAGTATTTT. Its protein is CASSFRASGIRDTQYF.

The chain couples TRBV6-1 to TRBJ1-2, with no clear D. The CDR3 covers 13 residues. Germline V gene sequence: CDR1 MNHNS, CDR2 SASEGT. Trimming took 7 bases from V and 0 from J, leaving 9 bases between them. DNA for the CDR3: TGTGCCAGCACCAGGCCGACTAACTATGGCTACACCTTC. Residues: CASTRPTNYGYTF.

V gene TRBV29-1 combines with J gene TRBJ2-5; D is uncertain. The V gene lost 6 bases and the J gene lost 1 base, with 12 bases spanning the gap. CDR1 and CDR2 (germline): SQVTM, ANQGSEA. The CDR3 length is 13 residues. CDR3 sequence reads: CSVARRIQETQYF. As DNA, the CDR3 is TGCAGCGTGGCTAGAAGAATCCAAGAGACCCAGTACTTC. Full variable domain (outside the CDR3, taken from reference TRBV29-1 and TRBJ2-5): SAVISQKPSRDICQRGTSLTIQCQVDSQVTMMFWYRQQPGQSLTLIATANQGSEATYESGFVIDKFPISRPNLTFSTLTVSNMSPEDSSIYLCSVARRIQETQYFGPGTRLLVL.

The chain recombines TRBV6-4 with TRBJ1-2; unclear D gene. The germline V gene has CDR1 MRHNA and CDR2 SNTAGT. This CDR3 has 15 residues. Trimming took 0 bases from V and 7 from J, leaving 15 bases between them. The CDR3 here is CASSDSAWAAGGYTF. The CDR3 DNA sequence: TGTGCCAGCAGTGACTCGGCGTGGGCAGCCGGTGGCTACACCTTC.

This clone was recorded once. J is TRBJ2-2 and V is TRBV7-9; D might be TRBD1 (5 bases). Germline V gene sequence: CDR1 SEHNR, CDR2 FQNEAQ (reference sequence). The CDR3 sequence is 15 residues long. V dropped 2 bases and J dropped 5 bases, with 12 bases sitting between them. The CDR3 DNA reads as TGTGCCAGCAGCTTATCAGGGCAAATAACCGGGGAGCTGTTTTTT. This translates into CASSLSGQITGELFF.

This chain uses TRBV6-5 with TRBJ2-7; 9 positions agree with TRBD2. This CDR3 is built from 14 residues. J gave up 2 bases and V 8 bases, and 7 bases lay outside the gene matches. The germline V gene encodes CDR1 MNHEY and CDR2 SVGAGI. The DNA of the CDR3 is TGTGCCAGCGGAATAGCGGGGGCCGCCTACGAGCAGTACTTC. As protein: CASGIAGAAYEQYF.

The gene calls are TRBV10-3 and TRBJ1-1; no clear D. The CDR3 is 12 residues long. V was shortened by 3 bases and J by 1 base, with 3 bases between the two germline ends. Germline assignment: CDR1 ENHRY and CDR2 SYGVKD. Here the CDR3 reads CAISDQNTEAFF. The CDR3 bases are TGTGCCATCAGTGACCAGAACACTGAAGCTTTCTTT.

The genes are TRBV4-1 and TRBJ1-2, with D tentatively TRBD1 (6 bases). Per the germline V gene, CDR1 is MGHRA and CDR2 is YSYEKL. The CDR3 has 14 residues. Trimming shortened V by 1 base and J by 4 bases, and 10 bases separated the two germline ends. The CDR3, as DNA: TGCGCCAGCAGCCAAGTCAGGGGCCCCTATGGCTACACCTTC. Residues: CASSQVRGPYGYTF.

The genes are TRBV19 and TRBJ1-4; TRBD1 aligns across 8 bases. CDR3 length: 18 residues. V lost 2 bases and J lost 0; bases outside the gene matches: 8. CDR1 is LNHDA, CDR2 SQIVND, per germline (reference sequence). CDR3 in amino acids: CASSINDRGGPTNEKLFF. DNA for the CDR3: TGTGCCAGTAGTATAAACGACAGGGGAGGTCCAACTAATGAAAAACTGTTTTTT.

This sequence joins TRBV4-1 and TRBJ1-2; a possible D gene is TRBD1 (6 bases). Trimming shortened V by 0 bases and J by 4 bases, and 12 bases separated the two germline ends. CDR1 MGHRA and CDR2 YSYEKL come from the germline V gene. The CDR3 sequence is 15 residues long. The DNA of the CDR3 is TGCGCCAGCAGCCAAGAATGGGGGGGCGGCTATGGCTACACCTTC. Translated: CASSQEWGGGYGYTF.

The chain combines TRBV9 with TRBJ1-3; possible D gene TRBD1, 5 bases. Germline lookup yields CDR1 SGDLS and CDR2 YYNGEE. This CDR3 contains 14 residues. The V end was cut by 6 bases, the J end by 7 bases, with 17 bases between. CDR3: CASTVGWGSNTIYF. CDR3 coding DNA: TGTGCCAGCACCGTGGGTTGGGGCTCGAACACCATATATTTT.

The CDR3 sequence is CASSLARGNTIYF. CDR3 DNA: TGTGCCAGCAGCTTGGCCCGGGGAAACACCATATATTTT. The chain has TRBV5-8 and TRBJ1-3; D is uncertain. V shed 0 bases and J shed 4 bases, with 5 bases lying between them. This CDR3 contains 13 residues. Germline V CDR1 and CDR2: SGHTS, YDEGEE.

This rearrangement joins TRBV2 to TRBJ1-1; D possibly corresponds to TRBD1 (6 bases). In germline, CDR1 is SNHLY, CDR2 FYNNEI. The CDR3 has 13 amino acids. V lost 4 bases, J lost 4 bases, and 10 bases lay in between. The CDR3 loop is CASSAQGSTEAFF. DNA for the CDR3: TGTGCCAGCAGTGCCCAGGGGAGCACTGAAGCTTTCTTT.

This sequence joins TRBV19 and TRBJ1-1; tentative D call: TRBD1 (5 bases). Trimming shortened V by 3 bases and J by 6 bases, and 8 bases separated the two germline ends. Germline CDR1 and CDR2: LNHDA and SQIVND (reference sequence). This CDR3 spans 12 amino acids. As DNA, the CDR3 is TGTGCCAGTAGTATCGGGGGGTCTGAAGCTTTCTTT. It specifies CASSIGGSEAFF.

J is TRBJ2-7 and V is TRBV5-5; 7 bases fit TRBD1. Looked up from germline, CDR1 is SGHKS and CDR2 is YYEKEE (reference sequence). This CDR3 has 15 amino acids. Losses at the gene ends were 0 bases for V and 4 bases for J; bases not matched to a gene: 7. CDR3 in amino acids: CASSLAPTGPYEQYF. DNA of the CDR3: TGTGCCAGCAGCTTGGCTCCGACAGGGCCATACGAGCAGTACTTC.